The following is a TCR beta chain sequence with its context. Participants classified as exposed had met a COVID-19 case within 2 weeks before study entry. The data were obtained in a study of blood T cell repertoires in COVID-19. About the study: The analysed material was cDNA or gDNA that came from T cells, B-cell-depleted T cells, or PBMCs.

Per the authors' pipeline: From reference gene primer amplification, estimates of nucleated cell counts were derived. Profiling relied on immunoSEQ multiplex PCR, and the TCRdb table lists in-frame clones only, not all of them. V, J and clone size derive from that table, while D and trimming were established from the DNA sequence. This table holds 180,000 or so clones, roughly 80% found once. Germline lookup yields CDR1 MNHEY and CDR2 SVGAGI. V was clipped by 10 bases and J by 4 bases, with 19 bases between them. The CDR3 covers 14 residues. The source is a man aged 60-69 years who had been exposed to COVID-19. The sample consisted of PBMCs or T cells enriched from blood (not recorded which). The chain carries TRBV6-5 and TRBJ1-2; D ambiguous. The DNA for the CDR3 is TGTGCCATAAACCGGGTCCTTATTCCCTATGGCTACACCTTC. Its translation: CAINRVLIPYGYTF.